Following are 13 T cell receptor beta chains from one sample sequenced in a study of regulatory T cells in long-lasting Graves disease. Time point indicated: newly diagnosed GD, antithyroid drugs for less than 3 months. PBMC-extracted RNA yielded the TCR library. Construction of TCR beta libraries relied on iRepertoire HTBI primers and on Arm-PCR targeting CDR3 regions. TCRdb itself ran the multiplex PCR reads through MiXCR, one entry per CDR3 protein. The sample contains 350,000 to 400,000 distinct CDR3 sequences, around 15% of which appear only once. This specimen consisted of peripheral blood mononuclear cells (PBMCs), obtained at new diagnosis, from a patient treated with antithyroid drugs. These receptors were collected from a female donor with Graves disease.

V is TRBV4-3 and J is TRBJ2-5, with TRBD2 identical over 7 bases. The CDR3 consists of 16 residues. Per germline, CDR1 LGHNA and CDR2 YSLEER. The V and J ends lost 0 bases and 3 bases, in that order; junction bases with no gene match: 7. CDR3: CASSQEGEGRKETQYF. In nucleotides, the CDR3 is TGCGCCAGCAGCCAAGAAGGGGAGGGTCGAAAAGAGACCCAGTACTTC.

Many counts were recorded for this clonotype. V and J are TRBV4-3 and TRBJ1-2; D gene uncertain. Per the germline V gene, CDR1 is LGHNA and CDR2 is YSLEER. V lost 0 bases to trimming and J lost 0 bases, with 8 bases between them. This CDR3 is built from 15 residues. In DNA form, the CDR3 reads TGCGCCAGCAGCCAAGAAGCAGTTGCTAACTATGGCTACACCTTC. Translating gives CASSQEAVANYGYTF.

This clonotype came up many times. The chain has TRBV27 and TRBJ2-2; D could derive from TRBD1 or TRBD2 (5 bases each). Germline V gives CDR1 MNHEY, CDR2 SMNVEV (reference sequence). CDR3 length: 16 amino acids. V was shortened by 1 base and J by 6 bases, with 15 bases between the two germline ends. The CDR3 protein is CASSLLIVGDPGELFF. DNA of the CDR3: TGTGCCAGCAGTTTATTAATCGTGGGGGATCCCGGGGAGCTGTTTTTT.

There are a few counts of this clonotype. V usage is TRBV5-4 and J usage is TRBJ2-3; D possibly corresponds to TRBD2 (6 bases). CDR1 and CDR2 (germline): SGHNT, YYREEE (reference sequence). V lost 4 bases to trimming and J lost 2 bases, with 20 bases between them. The CDR3 is 17 residues long. The CDR3 bases are TGTGCCAGCAGCACGAAGCAGAGGGGCGGGGACACAGATACGCAGTATTTT. It specifies CASSTKQRGGDTDTQYF.

This clonotype was counted at least ten times. This chain uses TRBV28 with TRBJ2-7, with a weak D call TRBD1 (5 bases). V was trimmed by 0 bases and J by 3 bases, leaving 12 bases between them. The germline V gene has CDR1 MDHEN and CDR2 SYDVKM. The CDR3 has 15 residues. CDR3 in amino acids: CASSLWSGSHYEQYF. The CDR3 region has the DNA TGTGCCAGCAGTTTATGGTCAGGGTCTCACTACGAGCAGTACTTC.

The J gene is TRBJ2-5, the V gene TRBV20-1, with D possibly matching TRBD2 (7 bases). Germline V gives CDR1 DFQATT, CDR2 SNEGSKA (reference sequence). CDR3 size: 15 residues. V was pared by 6 bases and J by 6 bases, with 23 bases between. The DNA of the CDR3 is TGCAGTGCCCTTAGAATATCGGGGGGCGGAAAGACCCAGTACTTC. This translates into CSALRISGGGKTQYF.

The sample holds one count of this clonotype. A read error may explain this, as a much larger clone is one base away. The V call is TRBV7-9, the J call TRBJ2-2; D is possibly TRBD2 (5 bases). The CDR3 spans 14 residues. Germline V gives CDR1 SEHNR, CDR2 FQNEAQ (reference sequence). The CDR3 protein is CASSFIVNTGELSF. CDR3 DNA: TGTGCCAGCAGCTTCATAGTGAACACCGGGGAGCTGTCTTTT. Supplemented by reference TRBV7-9 and TRBJ2-2, the full variable domain reads DTGVSQNPRHKITKRGQNVTFRCDPISEHNRLYWYRQTLGQGPEFLTYFQNEAQLEKSRLLSDRFSAERPKGSFSTLEIQRTEQGDSAMYLCASSFIVNTGELSFGEGSRLTVL.

This chain links TRBV4-1 with TRBJ2-7; 7 positions agree with TRBD1. The germline V gene encodes CDR1 MGHRA and CDR2 YSYEKL. V shed 2 bases, J shed 2 bases, and the junction held 9 bases outside the gene matches. CDR3 length: 16 amino acids. The CDR3 reads CASSQPGQTRPYEQYF. The DNA for the CDR3 is TGCGCCAGCAGCCAACCGGGACAGACGAGACCCTACGAGCAGTACTTC.

This clonotype was recorded many times. The chain combines TRBV3-1 with TRBJ2-1, with 9 bases identical to TRBD2. The junction had 3 bases not matched to a gene; V was cut back by 1 base and J by 8 bases. There are 14 residues in the CDR3. Germline CDR1 reads LGHDT; CDR2 reads YNNKEL (reference sequence). The DNA for the CDR3 is TGTGCCAGCAGCCAAGTTAGCGGGAGAGATGAGCAGTTCTTC. Its protein product is CASSQVSGRDEQFF.

This chain uses TRBV28 with TRBJ1-1; D call uncertain. CDR3 size: 14 residues. V dropped 4 bases and J dropped 4 bases, with 13 bases sitting between them. CDR1 MDHEN and CDR2 SYDVKM come from the germline V gene. Here the CDR3 reads CASSSPLGGTEAFF. CDR3 sequence (DNA): TGTGCCAGCAGTTCCCCCTTGGGAGGCACTGAAGCTTTCTTT.

Worth noting for this clonotype: This may arise from a read error, as a much more abundant clone is one base away. The rearrangement joins TRBV6-2 or TRBV6-3 to TRBJ2-2; 16 bases match TRBD2. V gave up 2 bases and J gave up 2 bases; unmatched junction bases: 2. The CDR3 consists of 18 residues. The V gene's germline CDR1 is MNHEY and CDR2 SVGEGT. CDR3 region: CASSYGTSGRVNTGELFF. CDR3 coding DNA: TGTGCCAGCAGTTACGGGACTAGCGGGAGGGTAAACACCGGGGAGCTGTTTTTT.

This clonotype came up a few times. The chain joins TRBV6-1 to TRBJ2-2; D call uncertain. CDR1 and CDR2 from the germline V gene are MNHNS and SASEGT. The CDR3 runs to 14 residues. V lost 5 bases to trimming and J lost 1 base, with 8 bases between them. CDR3 sequence reads: CASSRLLNTGELFF. As DNA, the CDR3 is TGTGCCAGCAGTCGCCTTCTGAACACCGGGGAGCTGTTTTTT.

This clonotype has ten or more counts. V is TRBV13 and J is TRBJ2-3; 8 nucleotides align to TRBD2. Trimming took 4 bases from V and 3 from J; bases not matched to a gene: 9. The CDR3 length is 16 residues. The germline V gene encodes CDR1 PRHDT and CDR2 FYEKMQ (reference sequence). The CDR3 loop is CASSSRRGGLTDTQYF. The CDR3 DNA sequence: TGTGCCAGCAGCTCCCGACGGGGGGGTCTGACAGATACGCAGTATTTT.